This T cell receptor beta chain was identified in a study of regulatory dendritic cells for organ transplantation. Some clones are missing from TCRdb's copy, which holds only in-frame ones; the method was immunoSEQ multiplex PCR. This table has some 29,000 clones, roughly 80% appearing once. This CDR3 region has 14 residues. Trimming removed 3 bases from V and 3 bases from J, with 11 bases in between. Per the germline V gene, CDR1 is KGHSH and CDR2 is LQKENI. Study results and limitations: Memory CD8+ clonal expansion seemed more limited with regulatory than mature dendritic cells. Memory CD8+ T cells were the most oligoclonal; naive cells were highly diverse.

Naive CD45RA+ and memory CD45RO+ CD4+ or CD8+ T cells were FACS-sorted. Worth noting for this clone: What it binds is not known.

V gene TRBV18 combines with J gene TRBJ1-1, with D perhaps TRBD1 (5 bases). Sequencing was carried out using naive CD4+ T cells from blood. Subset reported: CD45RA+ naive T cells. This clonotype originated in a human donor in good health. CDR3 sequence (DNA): TGTGCCAGCTCACCTCCCCTAGGGGACACTGAAGCTTTCTTT. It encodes CASSPPLGDTEAFF.